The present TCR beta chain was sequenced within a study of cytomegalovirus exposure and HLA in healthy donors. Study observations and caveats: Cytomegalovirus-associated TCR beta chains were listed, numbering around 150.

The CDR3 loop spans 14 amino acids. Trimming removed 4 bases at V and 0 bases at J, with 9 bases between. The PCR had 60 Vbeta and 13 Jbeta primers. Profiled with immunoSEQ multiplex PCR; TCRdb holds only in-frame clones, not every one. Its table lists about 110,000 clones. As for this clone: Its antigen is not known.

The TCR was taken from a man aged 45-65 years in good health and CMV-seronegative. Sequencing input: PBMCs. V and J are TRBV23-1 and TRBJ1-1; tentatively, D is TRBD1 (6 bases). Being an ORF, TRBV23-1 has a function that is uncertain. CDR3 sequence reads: CASSLRTVNTEAFF. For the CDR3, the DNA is TGCGCCAGCAGTCTCCGGACAGTGAACACTGAAGCTTTCTTT.